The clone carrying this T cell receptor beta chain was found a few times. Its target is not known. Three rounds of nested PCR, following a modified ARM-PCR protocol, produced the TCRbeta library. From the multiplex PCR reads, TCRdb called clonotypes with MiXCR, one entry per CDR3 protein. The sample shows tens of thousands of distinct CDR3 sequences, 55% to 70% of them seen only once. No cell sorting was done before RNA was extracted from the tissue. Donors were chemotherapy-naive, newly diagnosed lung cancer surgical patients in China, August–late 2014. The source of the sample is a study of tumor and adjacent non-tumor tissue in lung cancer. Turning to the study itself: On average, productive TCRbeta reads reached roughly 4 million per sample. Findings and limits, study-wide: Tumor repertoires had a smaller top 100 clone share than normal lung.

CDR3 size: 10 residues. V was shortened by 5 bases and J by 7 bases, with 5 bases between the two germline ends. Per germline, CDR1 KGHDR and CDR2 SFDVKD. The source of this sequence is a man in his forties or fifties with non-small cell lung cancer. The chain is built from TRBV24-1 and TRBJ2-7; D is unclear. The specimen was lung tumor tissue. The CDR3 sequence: CATSVWEQYF. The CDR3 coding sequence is TGTGCCACCAGTGTCTGGGAGCAGTACTTC.